This T cell receptor (beta chain) emerged from a study of T cell responses to AZD1222 COVID-19 vaccine. Study-level points and caveats: Only 5 or 6 people who got AZD1222 tested seropositive at baseline. Reports say nearly half of spike-specific TCRs go after unmutated variant regions. Females made up more of the donors, who were largely white British, and clonal diversity may have come out too low.

As for this clone: Antigen unknown.

The table came from immunoSEQ multiplex PCR; TCRdb's copy has only in-frame clones and leaves some out. The top ten clones hold nearly 4.5% of a sample with more than 95,000 clones, 90% of them seen once. The germline CDR1 and CDR2 sequences are LNHDA and SQIVND (reference sequence). CDR3 length equals 17 residues. V was cut by 4 bases and J by 1 base, with 19 bases left in between. Sequencing used peripheral blood, obtained on day 0 of MenACWY control vaccination. The chain joins TRBV19 to TRBJ1-2, with D possibly TRBD1 on 6 matching bases. The source is an adult in good health. This chain's CDR3 is CASSTPNRDNYNYGYTF. Written as DNA, the CDR3 is TGTGCCAGTAGTACCCCGAACCGGGACAATTATAACTATGGCTACACCTTC.